Listed below are T cell receptor beta chains from one sample, sequenced in a study of technical replicates of blood from four donors. The data were produced by immunoSEQ multiplex PCR, yet TCRdb's version contains in-frame clones alone and is incomplete. The sample yields about 73,000 clones, 85% to 95% seen once. The sample was T cells isolated from PBMCs. The receptors derive from a human donor in good health. Each CDR3 is given with its conserved first and last residue. The order of the fields is clone size, V gene, D gene, J gene, CDR3 DNA, CDR3 protein. The D gene is left open where the match is weak. Clone size appears in some rows only: once, few, many, or a class for an expanded clone.

.	TRBV11-3	TRBD1	TRBJ2-7	TGTGCCAGCAGTAGACAGGGAAAAGCCTACGAGCAGTACTTC	CASSRQGKAYEQYF
few	TRBV19	TRBD2	TRBJ2-2	TGTGCCAGTACCACTATAGCGGGTCACACCGGGGAGCTGTTTTTT	CASTTIAGHTGELFF
.	TRBV27	TRBD1	TRBJ2-1	TGTGCCAGCAGTACCTACTACAGGGGGCCTTACAATGAGCAGTTCTTC	CASSTYYRGPYNEQFF
.	TRBV19	.	TRBJ1-5	TGTGCCAGTAGTATTATTCCGGAGTATAGCAATCAGCCCCAGCATTTT	CASSIIPEYSNQPQHF
.	TRBV6-1	TRBD1	TRBJ1-1	TGTGCCAGCGAGCTGGACAGGGAGAACACTGAAGCTTTCTTT	CASELDRENTEAFF
.	TRBV21-1	.	TRBJ1-5	TGTGCCAGCAGCAAAGTAATTAAGGTAGAGGGGGCCGGCCTTAGCAATCAGCCCCAGCATTTT	CASSKVIKVEGAGLSNQPQHF
.	TRBV9	.	TRBJ1-2	TGTGCCAGCAGCTCACTACAGGGTCGGGGCTACACCTTC	CASSSLQGRGYTF
.	TRBV6-1	TRBD1	TRBJ1-5	TGTGCCAGCAGTGAGAAAACAGGGGGCCCGAGCAATCAGCCCCAGCATTTT	CASSEKTGGPSNQPQHF
.	TRBV21-1	.	TRBJ2-7	TGTGCCAGCAGCAACTTCCCGGTCTCCCACGAGCAGTACTTC	CASSNFPVSHEQYF
.	TRBV4-1	.	TRBJ2-1	TGCGCCAGCAGCCTAGGCCCCGGAGGGGGGGATCGCGGGTCCTACAATGAGCAGTTCTTC	CASSLGPGGGDRGSYNEQFF
.	TRBV10-3	TRBD1	TRBJ1-1	TGTGCCATCAGCTCCGGACAGGGCGGCTCTGAAGCTTTCTTT	CAISSGQGGSEAFF
.	TRBV13	TRBD2	TRBJ2-1	TGTGCCAGCAGCTTAGTTGGCGGGAGGGTCTTCTGTGAGCAGTTCTTC	CASSLVGGRVFCEQFF
.	TRBV14	TRBD1	TRBJ2-7	TGTGCCAGCAGCCAAGATATGACGACAGGGGAGATTCAGTACTTC	CASSQDMTTGEIQYF
.	TRBV29-1	.	TRBJ1-1	TGCAGCGTTTCCGGCAGGCTGAACACTGAAGCTTTCTTT	CSVSGRLNTEAFF
.	TRBV5-8	.	TRBJ1-1	TGTGCCAGCAGGGGGAGGGACGAATACATGAACACTGAAGCTTTCTTT	CASRGRDEYMNTEAFF
.	TRBV6-5	.	TRBJ2-7	TGTGCCAGCAGTTACTCGAGCTTTACCTACGAGCAGTACTTC	CASSYSSFTYEQYF
.	TRBV7-9	.	TRBJ2-7	TGTGCCAGCAGCTCGAAGAAGAGAAGCAACGAGCAGTACTTC	CASSSKKRSNEQYF
.	TRBV6-5	.	TRBJ2-3	TGTGCCAGCAGTTACTCGGTTCTGGGGAGAACAGATACGCAGTATTTT	CASSYSVLGRTDTQYF
once	TRBV6-5	.	TRBJ2-4	TGTGCCAGCAGTTACTCGAGAGGAGGGAAAAACATTCAGTACTTC	CASSYSRGGKNIQYF
.	TRBV28	.	TRBJ2-7	TGTGCCAGCAGTTTGACCCAAGGGGTCGAGCAGTACTTC	CASSLTQGVEQYF
.	TRBV7-9	TRBD1	TRBJ1-2	TGTGCCAGCAGCTCGCGGGACAGGGACATCGGCTACACCTTC	CASSSRDRDIGYTF
few	TRBV6-5	.	TRBJ2-1	TGTGCCAGCAGTTACTCGTCAGGGATACCCCTCAATGAGCAGTTCTTC	CASSYSSGIPLNEQFF
.	TRBV5-6	TRBD1	TRBJ2-3	TGTGCCAGCAGCCCAGGGTGGACAGGGGTTAGCACAGATACGCAGTATTTT	CASSPGWTGVSTDTQYF
once	TRBV14	.	TRBJ1-1	TGTGCCAGCAGCCAAGGAAACAGGGCCACTGAAGCTTTCTTT	CASSQGNRATEAFF
.	TRBV28	TRBD1	TRBJ2-7	TGTGCCAGCAGTTCGTGGACAGGGATCCACGAGCAGTACTTC	CASSSWTGIHEQYF
.	TRBV18	.	TRBJ2-7	TGTGCCAGCTCACCCCGATCCAGGTCGTCCTACGAGCAGTACTTC	CASSPRSRSSYEQYF
.	TRBV7-7	.	TRBJ2-3	TGTGCTAGCAGCCTCATTCAGGGAGATACGCAGTATTTT	CASSLIQGDTQYF
.	TRBV5-4	.	TRBJ2-1	TGTGCCAGCGGCGGGCCGTACAATGAGCAGTTCTTC	CASGGPYNEQFF